This T cell receptor (beta chain) was identified in a study of radiotherapy plus CTLA-4 blockade in lung cancer. The overall study: Disease control reached over 30%, with objective responses in over 15%. General observations from the study: Following radiotherapy plus ipilimumab, tumor-derived TCR clones expanded in the blood. The best prediction of response reportedly came from early blood T cell clone dynamics, with interferon-beta.

The germline gives CDR1 SEHNR, CDR2 FQNEAQ (reference sequence). This CDR3 is built from 15 residues. With 5 bases clipped from V and 0 bases from J, the junction kept 4 bases outside the gene matches. Turning to this clone: The target antigen is unknown.

The data were produced by immunoSEQ multiplex PCR, yet TCRdb's version contains in-frame clones alone and is incomplete. The sample shows about 66,000 clones, approximately 80% of them seen only once. The sample here was peripheral blood, taken from a patient treated with radiotherapy plus ipilimumab. V gene TRBV7-9 combines with J gene TRBJ1-5; 7 nucleotides align to TRBD1. The sequence was obtained from a human donor with non-small cell lung cancer who had a partial response to radiotherapy plus ipilimumab. The CDR3 DNA sequence: TGTGCCAGCAGCCCTGGACAGGCTAGCAATCAGCCCCAGCATTTT. Its protein product is CASSPGQASNQPQHF. The whole variable domain, filled in from reference TRBV7-9 and TRBJ1-5, reads DTGVSQNPRHKITKRGQNVTFRCDPISEHNRLYWYRQTLGQGPEFLTYFQNEAQLEKSRLLSDRFSAERPKGSFSTLEIQRTEQGDSAMYLCASSPGQASNQPQHFGDGTRLSIL.